These T cell receptor beta chains were read from a single sample in a study of blood T cell repertoires in COVID-19. The table came from immunoSEQ multiplex PCR; TCRdb's copy has only in-frame clones and leaves some out. The table includes over 200,000 clones, roughly 79% detected once. Sequenced material: PBMCs or T cells enriched from blood (not recorded which). The receptors shown here come from a woman aged 45 to 65 with acute COVID-19. Each CDR3 is given with its conserved first and last residue. A D gene is named only where the DNA matches it firmly. Expanded clones get a size class; other rows say once, few or many, or leave the size out.

D | size | J | V | CDR3 | DNA
. | . | TRBJ1-5 | TRBV18 | CASSPGRHSNQPQHF | TGTGCCAGCTCACCAGGAAGACATAGCAATCAGCCCCAGCATTTT
. | . | TRBJ1-5 | TRBV18 | CASSPDITSNQPQHF | TGTGCCAGCTCACCAGACATTACCAGCAATCAGCCCCAGCATTTT
. | once | TRBJ2-3 | TRBV27 | CASSLYDLASTDTQYF | TGTGCCAGCAGTTTATATGATCTAGCTTCGACAGATACGCAGTATTTT
TRBD2 | . | TRBJ2-6 | TRBV5-1 | CASSSSGRSSGANVLTF | TGCGCCAGCAGCTCTAGCGGGAGGAGTTCTGGGGCCAACGTCCTGACTTTC
TRBD1 | . | TRBJ1-1 | TRBV15 | CATSSRDSYNTEAFF | TGTGCCACCAGCAGCCGGGACAGCTATAACACTGAAGCTTTCTTT
. | . | TRBJ1-1 | TRBV20-1 | CSASWAYQNTEAFF | TGCAGTGCTAGTTGGGCGTATCAAAACACTGAAGCTTTCTTT
. | . | TRBJ1-1 | TRBV3-1/TRBV3-2 | CASRFNRVRAEAFF | TGTGCCAGCAGATTCAACAGGGTACGGGCTGAAGCTTTCTTT
TRBD2 | . | TRBJ2-7 | TRBV7-8 | CASSFGSASGYYEQYF | TGTGCCAGCAGCTTTGGGTCGGCTAGCGGGTATTACGAGCAGTACTTC
. | . | TRBJ1-1 | TRBV30 | CAWGTPNTEAFF | TGTGCCTGGGGAACACCGAACACTGAAGCTTTCTTT
. | few | TRBJ2-1 | TRBV12-3/TRBV12-4 | CASSFFTTGPTVF | TGTGCCAGCAGTTTTTTTACGACAGGACCGACAGTCTTC
TRBD2 | . | TRBJ2-2 | TRBV6-1 | CASSELGLVYTGELFF | TGTGCCAGCAGTGAATTGGGACTAGTGTACACCGGGGAGCTGTTTTTT
. | . | TRBJ2-2 | TRBV2 | CASSWQGRTGELFF | TGTGCCAGCAGCTGGCAGGGGAGAACCGGGGAGCTGTTTTTT
. | . | TRBJ1-5 | TRBV23-1 | CASLQGNSNQPQHF | TGCGCCAGCCTACAGGGAAATAGCAATCAGCCCCAGCATTTT
TRBD2 | . | TRBJ2-7 | TRBV18 | CASSPTGGISYEQYF | TGTGCCAGCTCACCTACGGGAGGAATTTCCTACGAGCAGTACTTC
TRBD1 | . | TRBJ1-4 | TRBV5-6 | CASSYTDRGEKLFF | TGTGCCAGCAGCTATACCGACAGGGGGGAAAAACTGTTTTTT
. | . | TRBJ1-6 | TRBV10-1 | CASKGESSYNSPLHF | TGCGCCAGCAAGGGGGAGAGCTCCTATAATTCACCCCTCCACTTT
TRBD1 | few | TRBJ1-2 | TRBV18 | CASSLTGQGGYGYTF | TGTGCCAGCTCACTGACGGGACAGGGAGGATATGGCTACACCTTC
TRBD1 | . | TRBJ1-1 | TRBV6-1 | CASSEAGTALGAFF | TGTGCCAGCAGTGAAGCAGGGACAGCTTTGGGAGCTTTCTTT
TRBD2 | . | TRBJ2-5 | TRBV2 | CASGPGVAGAQETQYF | TGTGCCAGCGGACCCGGAGTAGCGGGGGCACAAGAGACCCAGTACTTC
. | once | TRBJ2-5 | TRBV18 | CASSPFRGGVQETQYF | TGTGCCAGCTCACCCTTCCGAGGGGGTGTTCAAGAGACCCAGTACTTC
. | . | TRBJ2-1 | TRBV4-1 | CASSQDVAPSSYNEQFF | TGCGCCAGCAGCCAAGACGTAGCGCCTAGCTCCTACAATGAGCAGTTCTTC
. | . | TRBJ2-2 | TRBV5-1 | CASSPSSYTGELFF | TGCGCCAGCAGCCCGAGTTCCTACACCGGGGAGCTGTTTTTT
. | . | TRBJ2-3 | TRBV19 | CATFGGPDTQYF | TGTGCCACCTTCGGAGGGCCAGATACGCAGTATTTT
. | . | TRBJ1-2 | TRBV2 | CASRWEGSNYGYTF | TGTGCCAGCAGATGGGAGGGATCCAACTATGGCTACACCTTC
TRBD1 | . | TRBJ1-6 | TRBV4-1 | CASSQAQGSLGNNSPLHF | TGCGCCAGCAGCCAAGCACAGGGGTCTCTGGGGAATAATTCACCCCTCCACTTT
. | . | TRBJ2-3 | TRBV5-1 | CASSLEQVSDTQYF | TGCGCCAGCAGCCTGGAACAGGTCTCAGATACGCAGTATTTT
. | once | TRBJ2-7 | TRBV21-1 | CASSSTGASGRALEQYF | TGTGCCAGCAGCAGTACAGGGGCGAGCGGGAGAGCTCTAGAGCAGTACTTC
TRBD1 | . | TRBJ1-2 | TRBV3-1/TRBV3-2 | CASSLGQDYGYTF | TGTGCCAGCAGCCTGGGACAGGACTATGGCTACACCTTC
. | . | TRBJ2-5 | TRBV20-1 | CSAMQAETQYF | TGCAGTGCTATGCAGGCTGAGACCCAGTACTTC
TRBD1 | . | TRBJ1-1 | TRBV30 | CAWKGATEAFF | TGTGCCTGGAAGGGGGCTACTGAAGCTTTCTTT
. | once | TRBJ1-6 | TRBV12-3/TRBV12-4 | CASGPRGSPLHF | TGTGCCAGCGGCCCGCGGGGTTCACCCCTCCACTTT
TRBD1 | . | TRBJ1-1 | TRBV5-1 | CASSEGTGEGINF | TGCGCCAGCAGCGAGGGGACAGGAGAAGGGATTAACTTT
. | once | TRBJ2-1 | TRBV7-6 | CASSFKNEQFF | TGTGCCAGCAGCTTTAAAAATGAGCAGTTCTTC
. | . | TRBJ2-3 | TRBV15 | CATSRDRGADTQYF | TGTGCCACCAGCAGAGACAGGGGGGCAGATACGCAGTATTTT
. | . | TRBJ2-1 | TRBV9 | CASSPRQFEQFF | TGTGCCAGCAGCCCGAGACAGTTTGAGCAGTTCTTC
. | . | TRBJ1-2 | TRBV4-3 | CASSQATAANYGYTF | TGCGCCAGCAGCCAGGCGACAGCAGCTAACTATGGCTACACCTTC
. | . | TRBJ1-1 | TRBV28 | CASRRTEAFF | TGTGCCAGCAGGCGGACTGAAGCTTTCTTT
. | . | TRBJ2-5 | TRBV12-3/TRBV12-4 | CASSFSGGETQYF | TGTGCCAGCAGTTTTTCAGGGGGGGAGACCCAGTACTTC
TRBD2 | . | TRBJ2-7 | TRBV11-2 | CASSGEGFYEQYF | TGTGCCAGCAGCGGGGAGGGGTTCTACGAGCAGTACTTC
TRBD1 | . | TRBJ2-5 | TRBV7-6 | CASSLGQGAISAAQYF | TGTGCCAGCAGCTTAGGCCAGGGGGCGATCAGCGCGGCCCAGTACTTC
TRBD2 | . | TRBJ2-5 | TRBV7-2 | CASSFLAGGMETQYF | TGTGCCAGCAGCTTTTTAGCGGGGGGGATGGAGACCCAGTACTTC
. | . | TRBJ1-2 | TRBV29-1 | CSAWTGSLAYTF | TGCAGCGCCTGGACGGGGTCCTTAGCCTACACCTTC
TRBD2 | . | TRBJ2-7 | TRBV30 | CAWSAGTSGSISYEQYF | TGTGCCTGGAGTGCGGGGACTAGCGGGAGTATATCCTACGAGCAGTACTTC
TRBD1 | few | TRBJ1-5 | TRBV5-5 | CASSSGQGGGYSNQPQHF | TGTGCCAGCAGCTCCGGACAGGGAGGGGGATATAGCAATCAGCCCCAGCATTTT
TRBD1 | . | TRBJ2-1 | TRBV6-5 | CASSYSRTGDNEQFF | TGTGCCAGCAGTTACTCAAGGACAGGGGACAATGAGCAGTTCTTC